Sequencing of this T cell receptor beta chain was carried out in a study of T-cell reconstitution after alpha-beta-depleted transplantation in children. Unique molecular identifiers were incorporated into the prepared TCRbeta library. One entry per CDR3 protein results from TCRdb running MiXCR on the PCR reads. The sample consists of around 680,000 distinct CDR3 sequences, approximately 16% of them appearing once. Germline CDR1 reads MNHEY; CDR2 reads SMNVEV (reference sequence). This CDR3 comprises 18 residues. Germline trimming cut 5 bases from V and 2 bases from J; bases unmatched to any gene: 7. This specimen was PBMCs from the stem cell graft donor, taken from the stem cell graft. The sequence came from a human donor who donated a stem cell graft to a child with acute myeloid leukemia. The chain combines TRBV27 with TRBJ1-6; the match to TRBD1 covers 12 bases. CDR3 residues: CASSPGTGGAAYNSPLHF. The CDR3 region has the DNA TGTGCCAGCAGTCCCGGGACAGGGGGCGCAGCCTATAATTCACCCCTCCACTTT.